This TCR beta chain came from a study of T cell responses to AZD1222 COVID-19 vaccine. Turning to this clone: Its antigen is currently unknown.

TCRdb keeps only in-frame clones here, not all; method: immunoSEQ multiplex PCR. The sample consists of some 100,000 clones, around 84% of them appearing once. The CDR3 covers 13 residues. Germline V gene lookup returns CDR1 GTSNPN and CDR2 SVGIG (reference sequence). The ends lost 1 base at V and 7 bases at J; junction bases unmatched: 4. The analysis combined second doses at about 4 or about 12 weeks. Broader study findings: Reports indicate that nearly half of spike-specific TCRs are directed at unmutated variant regions. Only a handful of people who got AZD1222 tested seropositive at baseline. Donors were chiefly white British, with a greater number of females, and clonal diversity was perhaps underestimated.

This chain connects TRBV30 to TRBJ1-5; 7 nucleotides agree with TRBD1. This material consisted of peripheral blood, taken 28 days after the second AZD1222 dose. The TCR comes from an adult who received the AZD1222 COVID-19 vaccine. The CDR3 protein is CAWSATGTQPQHF. Here the CDR3 DNA reads TGTGCCTGGAGTGCGACAGGGACCCAGCCCCAGCATTTT. Supplemented by reference TRBV30 and TRBJ1-5, the full variable domain reads SQTIHQWPATLVQPVGSPLSLECTVEGTSNPNLYWYRQAAGRGLQLLFYSVGIGQISSEVPQNLSASRPQDRQFILSSKKLLLSDSGFYLCAWSATGTQPQHFGDGTRLSIL.